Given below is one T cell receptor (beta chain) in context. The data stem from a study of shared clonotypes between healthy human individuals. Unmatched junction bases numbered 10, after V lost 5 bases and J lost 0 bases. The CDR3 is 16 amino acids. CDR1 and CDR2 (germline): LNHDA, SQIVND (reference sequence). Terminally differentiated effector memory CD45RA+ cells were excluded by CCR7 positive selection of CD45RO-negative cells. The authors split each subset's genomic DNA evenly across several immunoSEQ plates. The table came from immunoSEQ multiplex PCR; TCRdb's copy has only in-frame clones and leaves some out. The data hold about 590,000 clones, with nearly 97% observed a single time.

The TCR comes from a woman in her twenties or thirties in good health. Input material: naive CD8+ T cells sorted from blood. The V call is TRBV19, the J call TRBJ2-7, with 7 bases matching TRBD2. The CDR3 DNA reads TGTGCCAGTAGTCAAGAAGCGGGACTGGGCTCCTACGAGCAGTACTTC. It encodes CASSQEAGLGSYEQYF.